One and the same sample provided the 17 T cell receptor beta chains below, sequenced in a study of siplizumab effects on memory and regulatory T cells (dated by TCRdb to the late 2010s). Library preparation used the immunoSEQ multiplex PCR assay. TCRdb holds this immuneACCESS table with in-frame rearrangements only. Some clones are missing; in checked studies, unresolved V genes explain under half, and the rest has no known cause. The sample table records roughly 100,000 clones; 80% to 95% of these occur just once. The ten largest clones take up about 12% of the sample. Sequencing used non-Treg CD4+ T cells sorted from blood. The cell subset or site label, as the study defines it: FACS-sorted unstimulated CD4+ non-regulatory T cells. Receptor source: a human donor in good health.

Here the CDR3 DNA reads TGTGCCAGCAGTTCGCGGACCGCGAACACCGGGGAGCTGTTTTTT. Translated: CASSSRTANTGELFF. V is TRBV28 and J is TRBJ2-2; no reliable D call. The V gene lost 4 bases and the J gene lost 0 bases, with 9 bases spanning the gap. CDR3 size: 15 residues. The germline CDR1 and CDR2 sequences are MDHEN and SYDVKM.

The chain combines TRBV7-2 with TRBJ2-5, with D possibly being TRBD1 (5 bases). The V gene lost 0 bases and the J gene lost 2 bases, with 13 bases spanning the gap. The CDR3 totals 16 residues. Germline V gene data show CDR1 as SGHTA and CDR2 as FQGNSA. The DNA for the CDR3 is TGTGCCAGCAGCTTAGCGCAGGGCACCGAACAAGAGACCCAGTACTTC. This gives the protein CASSLAQGTEQETQYF.

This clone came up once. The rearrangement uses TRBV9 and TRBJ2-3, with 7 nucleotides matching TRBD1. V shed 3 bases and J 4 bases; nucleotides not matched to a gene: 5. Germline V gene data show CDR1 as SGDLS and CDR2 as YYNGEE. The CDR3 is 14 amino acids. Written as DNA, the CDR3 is TGTGCCAGCAGCGCAGGGACAGCCGCAGATACGCAGTATTTT. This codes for CASSAGTAADTQYF.

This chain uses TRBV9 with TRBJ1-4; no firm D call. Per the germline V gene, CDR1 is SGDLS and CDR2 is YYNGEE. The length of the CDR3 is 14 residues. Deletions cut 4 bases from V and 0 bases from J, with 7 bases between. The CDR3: CASSWDSTNEKLFF. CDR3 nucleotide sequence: TGTGCCAGCAGCTGGGATTCAACTAATGAAAAACTGTTTTTT.

CDR3 sequence: CASSLMAGQGPTEQYF. The CDR3 DNA is TGTGCCAGCAGCTTAATGGCGGGACAGGGGCCCACGGAGCAGTACTTC. The V gene is TRBV7-3, the J gene TRBJ2-7; the match to TRBD1 covers 10 bases. J was trimmed by 7 bases and V by 1 base; bases with no gene match: 10. This CDR3 is built from 16 residues. CDR1 is SGHTA and CDR2 is FQGTGA in the germline V gene.

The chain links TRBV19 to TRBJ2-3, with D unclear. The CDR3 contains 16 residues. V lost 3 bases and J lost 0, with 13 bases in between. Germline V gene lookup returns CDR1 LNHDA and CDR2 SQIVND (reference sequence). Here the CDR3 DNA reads TGTGCCAGTAGTATGAGTTGGCGAGCTAGCACAGATACGCAGTATTTT. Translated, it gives CASSMSWRASTDTQYF.

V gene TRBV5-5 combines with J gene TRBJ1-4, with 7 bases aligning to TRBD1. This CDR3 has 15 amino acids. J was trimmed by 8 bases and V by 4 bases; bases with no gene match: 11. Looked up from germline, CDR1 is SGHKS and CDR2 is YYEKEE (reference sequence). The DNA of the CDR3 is TGTGCCAGCAGCACCGAGACAGGGTTGCGGGAAAAACTGTTTTTT. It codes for CASSTETGLREKLFF.

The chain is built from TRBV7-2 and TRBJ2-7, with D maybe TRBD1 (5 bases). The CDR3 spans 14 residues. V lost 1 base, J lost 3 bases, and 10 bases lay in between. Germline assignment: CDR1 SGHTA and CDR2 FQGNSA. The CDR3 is CASSLGPTDYEQYF. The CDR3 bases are TGTGCCAGCAGCTTAGGACCGACAGACTACGAGCAGTACTTC.

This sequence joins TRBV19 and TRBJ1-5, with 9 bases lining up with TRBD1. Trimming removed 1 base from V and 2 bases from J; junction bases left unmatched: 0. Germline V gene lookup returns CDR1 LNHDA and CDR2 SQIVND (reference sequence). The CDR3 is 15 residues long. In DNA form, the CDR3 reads TGTGCCAGTAGTATAGGGACAGGGGGCAATCAGCCCCAGCATTTT. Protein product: CASSIGTGGNQPQHF.

Written as DNA, the CDR3 is TGTGCCAGCAGCTTATTTGCCTGGGGAATGAACACTGAAGCTTTCTTT. Its translation: CASSLFAWGMNTEAFF. The gene calls are TRBV7-2 and TRBJ1-1; no clear D. Trimming left V 2 bases short and J 0 bases short, with 13 bases between. Germline CDR1 SGHTA, CDR2 FQGNSA. CDR3 length: 16 residues. The whole variable domain, remainder taken from reference TRBV7-2 and TRBJ1-1, is GAGVSQSPSNKVTEKGKDVELRCDPISGHTALYWYRQSLGQGLEFLIYFQGNSAPDKSGLPSDRFSAERTGGSVSTLTIQRTQQEDSAVYLCASSLFAWGMNTEAFFGQGTRLTVV.

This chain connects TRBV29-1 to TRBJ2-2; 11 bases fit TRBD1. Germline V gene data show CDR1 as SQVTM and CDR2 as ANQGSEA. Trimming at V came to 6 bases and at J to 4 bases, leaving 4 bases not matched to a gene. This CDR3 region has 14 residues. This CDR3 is CSVGQGAGTGELFF. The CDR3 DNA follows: TGCAGCGTAGGACAGGGGGCTGGCACCGGGGAGCTGTTTTTT.

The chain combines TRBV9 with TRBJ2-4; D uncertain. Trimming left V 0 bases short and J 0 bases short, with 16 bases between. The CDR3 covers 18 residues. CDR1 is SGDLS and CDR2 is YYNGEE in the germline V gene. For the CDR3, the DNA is TGTGCCAGCAGCGTAGGCCCCCTAGGGATTTTAGCCAAAAACATTCAGTACTTC. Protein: CASSVGPLGILAKNIQYF.

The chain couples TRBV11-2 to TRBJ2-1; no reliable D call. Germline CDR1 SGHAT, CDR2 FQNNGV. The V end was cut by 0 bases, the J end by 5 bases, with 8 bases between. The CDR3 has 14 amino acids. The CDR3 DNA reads TGTGCCAGCAGCTTAGAGGTCCAGAACAATGAGCAGTTCTTC. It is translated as CASSLEVQNNEQFF.

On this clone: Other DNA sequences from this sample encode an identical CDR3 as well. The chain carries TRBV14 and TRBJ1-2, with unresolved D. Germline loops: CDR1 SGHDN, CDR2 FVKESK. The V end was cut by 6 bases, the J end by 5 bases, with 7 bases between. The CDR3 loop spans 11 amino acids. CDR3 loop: CASSTGYGYTF. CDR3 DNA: TGTGCCAGCAGTACTGGATATGGCTACACCTTC.

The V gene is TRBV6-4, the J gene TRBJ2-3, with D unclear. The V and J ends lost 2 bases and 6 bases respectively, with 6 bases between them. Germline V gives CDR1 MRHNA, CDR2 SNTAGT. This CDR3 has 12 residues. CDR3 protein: CASSDMTDTQYF. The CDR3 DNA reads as TGTGCCAGCAGTGACATGACGGATACGCAGTATTTT.

The CDR3 nucleotides read TGTGCCAGTAGTACCCTTCGGGGACAGGGGGCGTCCGGGGAGCTGTTTTTT. Its protein product is CASSTLRGQGASGELFF. J is TRBJ2-2 and V is TRBV19, with 12 bases matching TRBD1. Losses at the gene ends were 4 bases for V and 6 bases for J; bases not matched to a gene: 9. There are 17 residues in the CDR3. CDR1 is LNHDA and CDR2 is SQIVND in the germline V gene (reference sequence).

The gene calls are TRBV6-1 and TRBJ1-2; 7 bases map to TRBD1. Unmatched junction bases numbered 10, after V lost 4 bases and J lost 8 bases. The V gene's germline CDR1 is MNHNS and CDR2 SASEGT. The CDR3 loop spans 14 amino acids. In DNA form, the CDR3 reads TGTGCCAGCAGTGCCACAGGGGTGATCAGCGGCTACACCTTC. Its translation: CASSATGVISGYTF.